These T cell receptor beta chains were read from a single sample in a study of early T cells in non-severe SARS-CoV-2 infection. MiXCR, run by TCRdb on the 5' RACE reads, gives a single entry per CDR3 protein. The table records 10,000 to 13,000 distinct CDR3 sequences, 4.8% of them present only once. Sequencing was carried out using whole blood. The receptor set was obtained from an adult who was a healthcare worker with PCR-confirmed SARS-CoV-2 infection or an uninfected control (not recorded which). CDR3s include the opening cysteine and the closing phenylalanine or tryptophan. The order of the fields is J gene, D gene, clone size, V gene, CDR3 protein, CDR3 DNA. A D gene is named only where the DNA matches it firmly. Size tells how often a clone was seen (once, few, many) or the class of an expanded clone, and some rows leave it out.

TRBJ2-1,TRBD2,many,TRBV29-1,CSVDVDSGGYNEQFF,TGCAGCGTTGATGTGGATAGCGGGGGGTACAATGAGCAGTTCTTC
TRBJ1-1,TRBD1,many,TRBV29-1,CSVNRGLNTEAFF,TGCAGCGTAAACAGGGGGCTAAACACTGAAGCTTTCTTT
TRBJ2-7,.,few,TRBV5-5,CASSLTGEEGREQYF,TGTGCCAGCAGCTTGACGGGGGAAGAGGGCCGCGAGCAGTACTTC
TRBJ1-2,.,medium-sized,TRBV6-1,CASSEEGDRNGYTF,TGTGCCAGCAGTGAAGAAGGAGATCGAAATGGCTACACCTTC
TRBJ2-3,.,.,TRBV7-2,CASSPNPLGSQYF,TGTGCCAGCAGCCCCAACCCCTTAGGATCGCAGTATTTT
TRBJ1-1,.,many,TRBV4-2,CASSQTLEAVLGTEAFF,TGTGCCAGCAGCCAAACCCTTGAAGCCGTCCTGGGCACTGAAGCTTTCTTT
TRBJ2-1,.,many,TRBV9,CASSGTPLSNEQFF,TGTGCCAGCAGCGGGACCCCCCTATCCAATGAGCAGTTCTTC
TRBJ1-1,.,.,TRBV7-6,CASSLRMNTEAFF,TGTGCCAGCAGCCTTCGAATGAACACTGAAGCTTTCTTT
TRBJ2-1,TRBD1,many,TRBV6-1,CASRGDRFSSYNEQFF,TGTGCCAGCAGGGGGGACAGGTTCAGCTCCTACAATGAGCAGTTCTTC
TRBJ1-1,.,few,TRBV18,CASSPPGRNTEAFF,TGTGCCAGCTCACCACCTGGCAGGAACACTGAAGCTTTCTTT
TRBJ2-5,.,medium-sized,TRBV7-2,CASSLLFLFETQYF,TGTGCCAGCAGCTTATTGTTCCTGTTCGAGACCCAGTACTTC
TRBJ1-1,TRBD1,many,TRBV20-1,CSATGPDRVPNTEAFF,TGCAGTGCTACAGGTCCAGACAGGGTCCCCAACACTGAAGCTTTCTTT
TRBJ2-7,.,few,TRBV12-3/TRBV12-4,CASSYNTLSYEQYF,TGTGCCAGCAGCTACAACACGCTATCCTACGAGCAGTACTTC
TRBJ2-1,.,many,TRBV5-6,CASSLVGVISYNEQFF,TGTGCCAGCAGCTTAGTGGGGGTTATCTCCTACAATGAGCAGTTCTTC
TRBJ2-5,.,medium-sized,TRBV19,CASRPHEGSAETQYF,TGTGCCAGTAGGCCCCACGAGGGATCTGCAGAGACCCAGTACTTC
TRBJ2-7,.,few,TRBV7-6,CASSPTYRTPYEQYF,TGTGCCAGCAGCCCCACCTACAGGACCCCCTACGAGCAGTACTTC
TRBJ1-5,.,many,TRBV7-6,CASSSFFNQPQHF,TGTGCCAGCAGCTCCTTCTTCAATCAGCCCCAGCATTTT
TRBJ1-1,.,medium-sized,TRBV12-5,CASGPVRGNTEAFF,TGTGCTAGTGGTCCTGTGCGGGGTAACACTGAAGCTTTCTTT
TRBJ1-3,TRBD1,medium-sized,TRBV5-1,CASRGTGTNTIYF,TGCGCCAGCAGAGGGACAGGAACTAACACCATATATTTT
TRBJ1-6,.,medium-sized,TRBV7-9,CASSLVGSNSPLHF,TGTGCCAGCAGCTTAGTGGGCAGTAATTCACCCCTCCACTTT
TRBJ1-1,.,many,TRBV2,CASSKDRPNTEAFF,TGTGCCAGCAGTAAAGACAGACCGAACACTGAAGCTTTCTTT
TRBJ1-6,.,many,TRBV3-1,CASSQDPGVWNYNSPLHF,TGTGCCAGCAGCCAAGATCCGGGCGTTTGGAACTATAATTCACCCCTCCACTTT
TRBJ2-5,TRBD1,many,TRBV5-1,CASSLEGAREETQYF,TGCGCCAGCAGCTTGGAGGGGGCCCGAGAAGAGACCCAGTACTTC
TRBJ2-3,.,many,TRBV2,CASRPGTDTQYF,TGTGCCAGCAGGCCGGGCACAGATACGCAGTATTTT
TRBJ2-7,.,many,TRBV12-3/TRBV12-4,CASKEGARYEQYF,TGTGCCAGCAAGGAGGGGGCGAGGTACGAGCAGTACTTC
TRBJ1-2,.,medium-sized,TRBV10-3,CAISGQDYGYTF,TGTGCCATCAGTGGACAGGACTATGGCTACACCTTC
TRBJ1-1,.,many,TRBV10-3,CAISDVGIDTEAFF,TGTGCCATCAGTGATGTAGGTATCGATACTGAAGCTTTCTTT
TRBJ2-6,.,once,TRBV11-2,CASSSQSLRGANVLTF,TGTGCCAGCAGCTCACAGTCCCTACGCGGGGCCAACGTCCTGACTTTC
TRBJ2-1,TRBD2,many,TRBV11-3,CASSFGTSFAAAEQFF,TGTGCCAGCAGCTTTGGGACTAGTTTCGCGGCGGCAGAGCAGTTCTTC
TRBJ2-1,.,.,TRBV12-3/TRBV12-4,CASRLRASRNEQFF,TGTGCCAGCAGACTTCGAGCGAGTCGCAATGAGCAGTTCTTC
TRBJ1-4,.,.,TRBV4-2,CASSENREEKLFF,TGTGCCAGCAGCGAAAATAGAGAGGAAAAACTGTTTTTT
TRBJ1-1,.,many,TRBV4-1,CASSQGPGGTEAFF,TGCGCCAGCAGCCAGGGTCCCGGGGGCACTGAAGCTTTCTTT
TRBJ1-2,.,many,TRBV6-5,CASSWAQGANYGYTF,TGTGCCAGCAGTTGGGCTCAGGGCGCTAACTATGGCTACACCTTC
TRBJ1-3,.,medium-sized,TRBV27,CASSSQGFTSGNTIYF,TGTGCCAGCAGTTCCCAGGGATTTACCTCTGGAAACACCATATATTTT
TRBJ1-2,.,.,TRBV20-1,CSASPMDYGYTF,TGCAGTGCTAGCCCGATGGACTATGGCTACACCTTC
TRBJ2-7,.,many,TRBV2,CASSDRTKTYEQYF,TGTGCCAGCAGTGACCGGACAAAAACCTACGAGCAGTACTTC
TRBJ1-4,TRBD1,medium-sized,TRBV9,CASSAGQGWEKLFF,TGTGCCAGCAGCGCGGGACAGGGGTGGGAAAAACTGTTTTTT
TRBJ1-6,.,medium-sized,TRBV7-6,CASSASYYNSPLHF,TGTGCCAGCAGCGCCTCCTACTATAATTCACCCCTCCACTTT
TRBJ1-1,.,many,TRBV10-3,CAISLEPTTEAFF,TGTGCCATCAGTTTGGAACCGACCACTGAAGCTTTCTTT
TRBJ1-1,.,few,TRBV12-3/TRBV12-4,CASSSKRWTEAFF,TGTGCCAGCAGTTCCAAACGGTGGACTGAAGCTTTCTTT
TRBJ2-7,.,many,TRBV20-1,CSASLFGGPSSYEQYF,TGCAGTGCTAGCCTGTTCGGGGGGCCGTCATCCTACGAGCAGTACTTC
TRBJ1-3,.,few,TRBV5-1,CASSLGASGNTIYF,TGCGCCAGCAGCCTGGGGGCATCTGGAAACACCATATATTTT
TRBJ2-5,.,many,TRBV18,CASSPWGQETQYF,TGTGCCAGCTCACCATGGGGTCAAGAGACCCAGTACTTC
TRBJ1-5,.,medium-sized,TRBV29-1,CSVQGQNQPQHF,TGCAGCGTACAGGGTCAAAATCAGCCCCAGCATTTT
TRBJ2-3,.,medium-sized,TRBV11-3,CASSLGRSTDTQYF,TGTGCCAGCAGCTTAGGGCGGAGCACAGATACGCAGTATTTT
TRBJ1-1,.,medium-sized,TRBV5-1,CASTSVGGTEAFF,TGCGCCAGCACGTCGGTGGGGGGCACTGAAGCTTTCTTT
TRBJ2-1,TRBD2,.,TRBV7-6,CASSLIGLAGGQEEQFF,TGTGCCAGCAGCTTAATCGGACTAGCGGGGGGCCAAGAGGAGCAGTTCTTC